Below are 22 T cell receptor beta chains sequenced from a single sample in a study of vaccination and CD4 T cells after COVID-19. Treatment specified: roughly ten-day PBMC culture with coronavirus spike peptide pools or control peptides (ViraFEST assay). Their antigens are not known. The Oncomine TCR Beta short-read assay sequenced DNA from cultured CD4+ T cells. TCRdb re-called the PCR reads through MiXCR, storing one row per CDR3 protein. The repertoire has over 8,000 distinct CDR3 sequences, 50% to 65% of them found once; the top ten carry about 7.1%. Sequencing input: CD4+ T cells from blood, cultured in vitro. The receptor set was obtained from a human donor who had recovered from COVID-19.

V and J are TRBV6-1 and TRBJ2-7, with 8 bases lining up with TRBD2. CDR1 and CDR2 (germline): MNHNS, SASEGT. V gave up 6 bases and J gave up 6 bases; unmatched junction bases: 13. The CDR3 is made up of 15 amino acids. The CDR3 is CASSPPGGGNTEQYF. In nucleotides, the CDR3 is TGTGCCAGCAGCCCTCCCGGGGGGGGCAACACCGAGCAGTACTTC.

By its share, this clonotype is large. The chain couples TRBV20-1 to TRBJ1-5, with TRBD1 matching 9 bases. V trimming: 5 bases; J trimming: 3 bases; junction bases outside the gene matches: 11. The CDR3 covers 16 residues. Germline V gene data show CDR1 as DFQATT and CDR2 as SNEGSKA (reference sequence). The CDR3 region has the DNA TGCAGTGCTTCCATACCGGGACAGGGTTCCAATCAGCCCCAGCATTTT. Residues: CSASIPGQGSNQPQHF.

In its sample, this clonotype was seen a few times. The chain is built from TRBV20-1 and TRBJ2-5, with TRBD2 as a possible D gene (5 bases). The germline V and J ends were trimmed by 1 base and 4 bases, with 16 bases remaining between them. Per germline, CDR1 DFQATT and CDR2 SNEGSKA (reference sequence). This CDR3 is 15 amino acids long. The CDR3 nucleotides are TGCAGTGCTAGAGTAGCTATCAGTGAGGGAGAGACCCAGTACTTC. Its protein product is CSARVAISEGETQYF.

V is TRBV7-8 and J is TRBJ2-2; the match to TRBD1 covers 8 bases. V shed 2 bases and J 3 bases; nucleotides not matched to a gene: 2. The CDR3 runs 15 residues. Germline-derived CDR1 and CDR2 are SGHVS and FQNEAQ. The chain's CDR3 is CASSLSQGDTGELFF. CDR3 DNA sequence: TGTGCCAGCAGCTTATCACAGGGGGACACCGGGGAGCTGTTTTTT.

V usage is TRBV5-1 and J usage is TRBJ1-1; D is unclear. Deletions cut 0 bases from V and 2 bases from J, with 8 bases between. The CDR3 has 14 amino acids. Germline V lookup: CDR1 SGHRS, CDR2 YFSETQ. Here the CDR3 reads CASSLGYLNTEAFF. Written as DNA, the CDR3 is TGCGCCAGCAGCTTGGGATACTTAAACACTGAAGCTTTCTTT.

This clonotype was counted between two and nine times. The chain combines TRBV6-1 with TRBJ1-2, with D possibly matching TRBD1 (5 bases). The germline CDR1 and CDR2 sequences are MNHNS and SASEGT. The CDR3 is 15 amino acids. V dropped 3 bases and J dropped 3 bases, with 14 bases sitting between them. In DNA form, the CDR3 reads TGTGCCAGCAGTGACTGGGGACGTTTGGACTATGGCTACACCTTC. This sequence encodes CASSDWGRLDYGYTF.

V usage is TRBV6-1 and J usage is TRBJ1-1; 10 bases are shared with TRBD1. Trimming at V came to 3 bases and at J to 10 bases, leaving 5 bases not matched to a gene. From germline, CDR1 is MNHNS and CDR2 SASEGT. The length of the CDR3 is 13 residues. CDR3: CASSDLGTGVAFF. The CDR3 nucleotides read TGTGCCAGCAGTGACCTCGGGACAGGGGTAGCTTTCTTT.

The chain links TRBV7-2 to TRBJ2-5; the match to TRBD2 covers 15 bases. CDR1 is SGHTA and CDR2 is FQGNSA in the germline V gene. V lost 5 bases and J lost 5; bases outside the gene matches: 6. This CDR3 spans 16 amino acids. The CDR3 protein is CASSTLGLAGGETQYF. Written as DNA, the CDR3 is TGTGCCAGCAGCACCCTCGGACTAGCGGGGGGGGAGACCCAGTACTTC.

The V gene is TRBV7-9, the J gene TRBJ2-3; D is ambiguous. This CDR3 contains 13 residues. V dropped 10 bases and J dropped 0 bases, with 11 bases sitting between them. Per the germline V gene, CDR1 is SEHNR and CDR2 is FQNEAQ (reference sequence). The CDR3 coding sequence is TGTGCCACCGTGGCGGCAAGCACAGATACGCAGTATTTT. Protein sequence: CATVAASTDTQYF. The full variable domain, in which reference TRBV7-9 and TRBJ2-3 provide the parts outside the CDR3, is DTGVSQNPRHKITKRGQNVTFRCDPISEHNRLYWYRQTLGQGPEFLTYFQNEAQLEKSRLLSDRFSAERPKGSFSTLEIQRTEQGDSAMYLCATVAASTDTQYFGPGTRLTVL.

To note about this clonotype: One junction end does not reproduce the germline sequence, and a read error may be involved. The V and J genes are TRBV6-1 and TRBJ2-7; TRBD2 is a possible D gene (6 bases). This CDR3 has 14 residues. In germline, CDR1 is MNHNS, CDR2 SASEGT. The CDR3 DNA is TGTGCCAGCAAAAAGGGGTCAGCGGGTTTCGAGCAGTGCTTC. Translation: CASKKGSAGFEQCF.

The chain combines TRBV6-2 or TRBV6-3 with TRBJ1-1; D not resolved. The V end lost 6 bases, the J end lost 1 base, and 6 bases lay between the germline ends. The CDR3 spans 12 residues. Germline lookup yields CDR1 MNHEY and CDR2 SVGEGT. CDR3 in amino acids: CASSPANTEAFF. In DNA, the CDR3 is TGTGCCAGCAGCCCAGCGAACACTGAAGCTTTCTTT.

This chain links TRBV2 with TRBJ2-7; 11 nucleotides agree with TRBD1. Germline CDR1 and CDR2: SNHLY and FYNNEI. The ends lost 6 bases at V and 4 bases at J; junction bases unmatched: 5. This CDR3 is 14 amino acids long. The DNA of the CDR3 is TGTGCCAGCAGGGCCGGGACAGGGGGTTACGAGCAGTACTTC. Its translation is CASRAGTGGYEQYF.

Only a few counts were recorded for this clonotype. This chain links TRBV11-2 with TRBJ1-5; D remains ambiguous. The CDR3 length is 14 residues. Germline lookup yields CDR1 SGHAT and CDR2 FQNNGV. V was pared by 3 bases and J by 4 bases, with 10 bases between. The CDR3 DNA follows: TGTGCCAGCAGCTTGAGTGCTGCGAATCAGCCCCAGCATTTT. The encoded protein is CASSLSAANQPQHF. The whole variable domain, remainder taken from reference TRBV11-2 and TRBJ1-5, is EAGVAQSPRYKIIEKRQSVAFWCNPISGHATLYWYQQILGQGPKLLIQFQNNGVVDDSQLPKDRFSAERLKGVDSTLKIQPAKLEDSAVYLCASSLSAANQPQHFGDGTRLSIL.

V usage is TRBV15 and J usage is TRBJ1-2; the match to TRBD1 covers 7 bases. Germline CDR1 reads LNHNV; CDR2 reads YYDKDF (reference sequence). Trimming removed 5 bases from V and 2 bases from J; junction bases left unmatched: 5. The CDR3 extends over 14 amino acids. The CDR3, as DNA: TGTGCCACCAGCCCGGGCAGGGGGAACTATGGCTACACCTTC. This codes for CATSPGRGNYGYTF.

Only one count was recorded for this clonotype. The chain couples TRBV7-2 to TRBJ2-7; D is undetermined. The germline gives CDR1 SGHTA, CDR2 FQGNSA. The ends were cut back, 3 bases at V and 3 bases at J, with 12 bases in the middle. The CDR3 runs to 14 residues. DNA for the CDR3: TGTGCCAGCAGCTTCAGGACCTCGATCTACGAGCAGTACTTC. Protein product: CASSFRTSIYEQYF.

V usage is TRBV20-1 and J usage is TRBJ1-2; D is possibly TRBD1 (6 bases). V was pared by 3 bases and J by 4 bases, with 9 bases between. CDR1 and CDR2 (germline): DFQATT, SNEGSKA (reference sequence). The CDR3 runs to 12 residues. This chain's CDR3 is CSASEGVYGYTF. CDR3 in DNA: TGCAGTGCTAGCGAGGGGGTCTATGGCTACACCTTC.

The chain links TRBV7-2 to TRBJ1-5, with unresolved D. This CDR3 has 17 residues. Looked up from germline, CDR1 is SGHTA and CDR2 is FQGNSA. Deletions cut 5 bases from V and 1 base from J, with 18 bases between. The CDR3 DNA sequence: TGTGCCAGCAGCGTAGTCGGAGGGATGGGGAGCAATCAGCCCCAGCATTTT. Protein: CASSVVGGMGSNQPQHF.

The J gene is TRBJ2-7, the V gene TRBV30; 11 bases line up with TRBD1. The CDR3 is made up of 14 amino acids. In germline, CDR1 is GTSNPN, CDR2 SVGIG (reference sequence). The V gene end was trimmed by 5 bases and the J gene end by 4 bases; junction bases not matched to a gene: 7. CDR3 sequence (DNA): TGTGCCTGGCACCCGGGGACAGGGGGGTACGAGCAGTACTTC. This encodes CAWHPGTGGYEQYF.

This clonotype is large (0.1 to 1%) within its sample. This chain links TRBV7-2 with TRBJ1-2, with 9 bases lining up with TRBD1. Looked up from germline, CDR1 is SGHTA and CDR2 is FQGNSA. J lost 5 bases, V lost 3 bases, and 4 bases had no gene match. The CDR3 is made up of 14 amino acids. CDR3 coding DNA: TGTGCCAGCAGCTTCATCGGGACAGGGTATGGCTACACCTTC. Translated, it gives CASSFIGTGYGYTF.

The chain carries TRBV5-5 and TRBJ1-5; no firm D call. The ends were cut back, 2 bases at V and 0 bases at J, with 9 bases in the middle. This CDR3 has 15 residues. CDR1 is SGHKS and CDR2 is YYEKEE in the germline V gene (reference sequence). Written as DNA, the CDR3 is TGTGCCAGCAGCTTACTGGGGTATAGCAATCAGCCCCAGCATTTT. Encoded protein: CASSLLGYSNQPQHF.

The V and J genes are TRBV6-5 and TRBJ2-5; D is undetermined. Germline V gene sequence: CDR1 MNHEY, CDR2 SVGAGI. This CDR3 is built from 12 residues. The V end lost 2 bases, the J end lost 8 bases, and 9 bases lay between the germline ends. CDR3 sequence reads: CASSYGPDTQYF. CDR3 nucleotides: TGTGCCAGCAGTTACGGTCCTGATACCCAGTACTTC.

This chain uses TRBV6-1 with TRBJ1-2; no reliable D call. The CDR3 runs 13 residues. The germline V gene has CDR1 MNHNS and CDR2 SASEGT. The V and J ends lost 6 bases and 3 bases respectively, with 11 bases between them. CDR3 nucleotide sequence: TGTGCCAGCAGACAGACCGGTGACTATGGCTACACCTTC. Residues: CASRQTGDYGYTF.